This record covers a single T cell receptor (beta chain). This clone came up once. The antigen it binds to is not known. Base-call qualities are not available, and no considerably larger clone is one nucleotide away. The germline V gene specifies ENHRY as CDR1 and SYGVKD as CDR2. The CDR3 measures 13 amino acids from cysteine to phenylalanine. The kept DNA is CDR3 alone, 39 bases in frame from the first base. The junction carries 9 bases between V and J, which are trimmed by 5 bases and 2 bases respectively. The data derive from a study of blood T cell repertoires in COVID-19 (dated by TCRdb to about 2020). About the study as a whole: The collaborator samples originated in the United States, Italy and Spain and spanned the acute and convalescent phases of COVID-19. The material from the prospective study consisted of cDNA or gDNA derived from T cells, B-cell-depleted T cells, or PBMCs. A de-identified subject ID, COVID-19 status, age in years and sex were almost always included in the sample metadata. Subjects who had been exposed to COVID-19, were actively infected with it, or had recovered from it provided the deeply sampled blood TCRbeta repertoires that made up the dataset. Where HLA class I and class II types were available, the types were taken from metadata supplied by the sample provider, not from assay-based typing. Samples came from the ongoing ImmuneRACE study (first 160 participants) plus 1,254 subjects from 6 global collaborators. The repertoires were released in a freely available public database intended as a resource for research on the immune response to SARS-CoV-2.

In Seattle, one collaborating source enrolled patients while the infection was active and tracked those patients longitudinally over the course of disease. Whole blood was collected in K2EDTA tubes by collaborating institutions according to the institutions' own protocols. For TCRbeta analysis, collaborator samples were shipped as frozen whole blood, as isolated PBMCs, or as DNA extracted from either sample type. Study-level results and caveats: How much clinical and demographic metadata was included differed by source and by participant, and the metadata was provided uncurated.

TCRbeta CDR3 regions were amplified from genomic DNA by means of the immunoSEQ Assay, a bias-controlled multiplex PCR. Per the original workflow: Within the assay, amplification of reference gene primers was used to estimate how many nucleated cells each sample contained. Sequence reads were collapsed and filtered to measure the absolute abundance of every unique TCRbeta CDR3 rearrangement. Productive Simpson clonality was computed per sample as the square root of Simpson's diversity index over productive rearrangements. TCRdb's version of the immuneACCESS table is confined to in-frame rearrangements and falls short of the full clone set. An unresolved V gene accounts for under half of the shortfall where checked; the remainder is of unknown origin. V, J and clone size were drawn from that table, and D and trimming were deduced from the DNA. The sample includes tens of thousands of clones, with 80% to 95% observed a single time. The ten largest clones capture 0.52% of the sample.

This chain joins TRBV10-3 to TRBJ2-5; the D segment could be TRBD1, given 5 matching bases. The sequence derives from a man over 45 with COVID-19, enrolled during active disease. Source material: peripheral blood. The CDR3 in this case is CAISRQPQETQYF. The nucleotide sequence reads as follows: TGTGCCATCAGTCGACAGCCTCAAGAGACCCAGTACTTC.